A single TCR beta chain is shown here with its context. The antigen remains unidentified. The data were taken from a study of graft-versus-host responses after intestinal transplantation. Study-level background: Recipients had multivisceral, liver-intestinal, or isolated intestinal transplants. All of the recipients had induction that used anti-thymocyte globulin, then tacrolimus and steroids for three to four years.

General study points: GvH clones appeared in recipient marrow, some first in ileum or blood. Individuals who had graft-donor T cell macrochimerism had allografts that showed high graft-versus-host to host-versus-graft clonal ratios.

Sequenced by immunoSEQ multiplex PCR; TCRdb stores in-frame clones only, minus some. The sample contains around 90,000 clones, under 95% of which appear only once. Germline CDR1 and CDR2: MNHNS and SASEGT. With 8 bases removed from V and 4 bases from J, the gap between germline ends came to 16 bases. The CDR3 runs to 14 residues. This chain connects TRBV6-1 to TRBJ2-3; possible D gene TRBD2, 5 bases. The sample consisted of unstimulated CD8+ T cells sorted from spleen or lymph node cells, taken before transplant. The sequence derives from a human donor who was the organ donor for an intestinal transplant. Written as DNA, the CDR3 is TGTGCCAGCTCCGGACTTAAGCGGTCAGATACGCAGTATTTT. Protein product: CASSGLKRSDTQYF.